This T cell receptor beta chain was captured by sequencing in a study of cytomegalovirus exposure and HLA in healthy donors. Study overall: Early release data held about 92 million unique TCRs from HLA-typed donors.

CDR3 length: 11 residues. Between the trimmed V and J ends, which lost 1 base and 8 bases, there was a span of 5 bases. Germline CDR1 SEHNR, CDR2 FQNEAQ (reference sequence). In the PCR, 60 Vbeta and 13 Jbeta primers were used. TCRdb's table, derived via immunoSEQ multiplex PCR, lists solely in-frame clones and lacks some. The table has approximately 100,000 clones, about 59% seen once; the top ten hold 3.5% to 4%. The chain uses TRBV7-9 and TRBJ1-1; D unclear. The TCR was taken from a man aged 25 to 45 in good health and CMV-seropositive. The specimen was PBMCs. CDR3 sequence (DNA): TGTGCCAGCAGCTTAGAAACAGAAGCTTTCTTT. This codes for CASSLETEAFF.